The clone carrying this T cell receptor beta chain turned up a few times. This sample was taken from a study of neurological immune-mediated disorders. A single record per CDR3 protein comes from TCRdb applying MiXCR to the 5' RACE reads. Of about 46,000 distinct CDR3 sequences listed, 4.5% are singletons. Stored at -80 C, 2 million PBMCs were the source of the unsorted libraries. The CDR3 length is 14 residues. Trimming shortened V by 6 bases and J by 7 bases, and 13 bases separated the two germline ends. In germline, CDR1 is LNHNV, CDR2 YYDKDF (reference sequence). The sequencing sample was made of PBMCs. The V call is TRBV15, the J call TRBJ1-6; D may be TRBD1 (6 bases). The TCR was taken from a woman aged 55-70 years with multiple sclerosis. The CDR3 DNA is TGTGCCACCAGGCGGGGGGGGGCAAATTCACCCCTCCACTTT. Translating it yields CATRRGGANSPLHF.